This entry is about one TCR beta chain. The germline V and J ends were trimmed by 2 bases and 2 bases, with 8 bases remaining between them. Germline V lookup: CDR1 SGHDN, CDR2 FVKESK. This CDR3 contains 14 residues. The entry originates in a study of shared clonotypes between healthy human individuals. About the study: The people who gave samples were two women and a few men aged 18 to 49.

Sequenced by immunoSEQ multiplex PCR; TCRdb stores in-frame clones only, minus some. Of roughly 2.1 million clones in the sample, 85% to 95% are singletons; the top ten hold around 1.7%. Positively selected for CCR7, the CD45RO-negative cells used as naive CD8 cells excluded terminally differentiated effector memory CD45RA+ cells. The chain recombines TRBV14 with TRBJ2-3; possible D gene TRBD1, 5 bases. The TCR was taken from a man aged 18 to 30 in good health. Some clones in this sample may be carry-over from other donors' samples. Specimen: naive CD8+ T cells from PBMCs. Written as DNA, the CDR3 is TGTGCCAGCAGCCAATACAGGTCCACAGATACGCAGTATTTT. It translates to CASSQYRSTDTQYF.